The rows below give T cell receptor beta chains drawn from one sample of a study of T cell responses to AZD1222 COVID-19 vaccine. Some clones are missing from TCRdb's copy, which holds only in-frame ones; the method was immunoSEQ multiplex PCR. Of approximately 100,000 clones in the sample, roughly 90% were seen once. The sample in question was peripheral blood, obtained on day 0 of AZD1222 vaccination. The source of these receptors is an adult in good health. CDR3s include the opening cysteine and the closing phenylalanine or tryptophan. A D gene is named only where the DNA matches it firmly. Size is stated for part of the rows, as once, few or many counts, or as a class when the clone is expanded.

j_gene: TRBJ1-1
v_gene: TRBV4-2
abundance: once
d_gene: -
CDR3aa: CASSTSMNTEAFF
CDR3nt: TGTGCCAGCAGCACTTCGATGAACACTGAAGCTTTCTTT

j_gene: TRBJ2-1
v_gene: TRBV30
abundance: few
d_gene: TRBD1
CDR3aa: CASDRGFRRRVF
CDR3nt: TGTGCCTCGGACAGGGGGTTTCGTCGTAGGGTCTTC

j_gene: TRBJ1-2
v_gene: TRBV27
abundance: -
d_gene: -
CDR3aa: CASSFKGGSYGYTF
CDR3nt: TGTGCCAGCAGTTTCAAGGGGGGGTCCTATGGCTACACCTTC

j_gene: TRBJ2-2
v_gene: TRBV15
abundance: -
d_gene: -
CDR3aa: CATSRRDTGGGELFF
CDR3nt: TGTGCCACCAGCAGACGGGACACCGGAGGCGGGGAGCTGTTTTTT

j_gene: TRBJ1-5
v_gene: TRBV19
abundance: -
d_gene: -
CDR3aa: CASSIRTEKSNQPQHF
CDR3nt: TGTGCCAGTAGTATACGGACAGAGAAAAGCAATCAGCCCCAGCATTTT

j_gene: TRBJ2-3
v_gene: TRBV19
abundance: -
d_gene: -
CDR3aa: CASSWRGDRGDTQYF
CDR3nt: TGTGCCAGTAGTTGGAGGGGCGACCGGGGAGATACGCAGTATTTT

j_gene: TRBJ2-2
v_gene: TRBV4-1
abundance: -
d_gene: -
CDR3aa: CASSPGHARTGELFF
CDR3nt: TGCGCCAGCAGCCCGGGACATGCTAGGACCGGGGAGCTGTTTTTT

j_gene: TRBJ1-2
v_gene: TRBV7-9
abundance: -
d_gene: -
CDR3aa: CASSLRDGYTF
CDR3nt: TGTGCCAGCAGCTTACGGGATGGCTACACCTTC

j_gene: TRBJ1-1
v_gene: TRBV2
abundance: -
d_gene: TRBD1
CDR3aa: CAGGTGHTEAFF
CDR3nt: TGTGCCGGAGGGACAGGGCACACTGAAGCTTTCTTT

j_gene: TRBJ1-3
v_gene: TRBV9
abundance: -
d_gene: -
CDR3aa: CASSVDDSFSGNTIYF
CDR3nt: TGTGCCAGCAGCGTAGACGACAGTTTCTCTGGAAACACCATATATTTT

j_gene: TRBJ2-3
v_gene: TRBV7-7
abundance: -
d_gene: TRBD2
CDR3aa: CASSPGLVRTDTQYF
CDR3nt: TGTGCCAGCAGCCCGGGACTAGTAAGGACAGATACGCAGTATTTT

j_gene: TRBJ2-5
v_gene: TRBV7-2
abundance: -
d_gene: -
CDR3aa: CASSAQTQETQYF
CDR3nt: TGTGCCAGCAGCGCCCAAACTCAAGAGACCCAGTACTTC

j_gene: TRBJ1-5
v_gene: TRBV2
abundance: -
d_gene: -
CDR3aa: CASTRTASYSNQPQHF
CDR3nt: TGTGCCAGCACTAGGACGGCCTCATATAGCAATCAGCCCCAGCATTTT

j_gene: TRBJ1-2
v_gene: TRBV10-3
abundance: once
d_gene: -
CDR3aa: CAISESINANYGYTF
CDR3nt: TGTGCCATCAGTGAGTCGATCAATGCTAACTATGGCTACACCTTC

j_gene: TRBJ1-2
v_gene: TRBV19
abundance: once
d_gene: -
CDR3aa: CASSRQWGANYGYTF
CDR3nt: TGTGCCAGTAGTCGACAGTGGGGAGCTAACTATGGCTACACCTTC

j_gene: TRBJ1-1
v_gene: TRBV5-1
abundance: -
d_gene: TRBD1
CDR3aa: CASSFAGTGGTEAFF
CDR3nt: TGCGCCAGCAGCTTTGCCGGGACAGGGGGCACTGAAGCTTTCTTT